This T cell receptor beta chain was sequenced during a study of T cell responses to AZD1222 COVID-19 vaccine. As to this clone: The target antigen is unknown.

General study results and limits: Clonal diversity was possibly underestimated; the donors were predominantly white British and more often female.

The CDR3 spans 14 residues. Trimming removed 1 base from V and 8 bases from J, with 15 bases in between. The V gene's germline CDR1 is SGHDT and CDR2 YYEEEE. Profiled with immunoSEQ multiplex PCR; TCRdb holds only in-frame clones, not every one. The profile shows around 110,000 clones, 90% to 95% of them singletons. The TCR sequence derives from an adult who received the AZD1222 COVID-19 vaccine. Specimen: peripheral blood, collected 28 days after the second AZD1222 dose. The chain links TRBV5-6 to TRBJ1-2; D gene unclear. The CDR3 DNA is TGTGCCAGCAGCTTGCAGTTGTTATTTTCAGGCTACACCTTC. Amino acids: CASSLQLLFSGYTF.